The clone carrying this T cell receptor (beta chain) appeared a few times. The antigen remains undetermined. This sample is drawn from a study of beta chain features in type 1 diabetes. General study findings and limits: Type 1 diabetes patients showed a moderate but significant shortening of TCRB CDR3s in all four CD4+ subsets. Patients and controls would share equally any PCR tilt toward shorter templates.

cDNA synthesis used the whole RNA isolate, giving expressed TCRB sequences. TCRdb's copy holds only in-frame clones and misses some; the assay was immunoSEQ multiplex PCR. Of about 650,000 clones listed, about an eighth are singletons. Sample: naive CD4+ T cells from blood. The sequence came from a man aged 30 to 39 with type 1 diabetes.

The CDR3 bases are TGTGCCATCAGTGATATGGCAGGGGTTGATTACGAGCAGTACTTC. Translating gives CAISDMAGVDYEQYF. This chain connects TRBV10-3 to TRBJ2-7; perhaps TRBD1 as D (6 bases). This CDR3 spans 15 amino acids. V shed 3 bases and J shed 4 bases, with 16 bases lying between them. Germline V gene data show CDR1 as ENHRY and CDR2 as SYGVKD.